The 15 T cell receptor beta chains given below trace back to one sample, sequenced in a study of blood T cell repertoires in COVID-19. Sequencing was performed with immunoSEQ multiplex PCR; in TCRdb, only in-frame clones are kept and a portion is missing. Found here are 300,000 to 350,000 clones, approximately 86% of them singletons; the top ten hold roughly 2%. Sequenced: peripheral blood. Every receptor here comes from a man aged 18 to 29 with active or convalescent COVID-19.

The chain has TRBV27 and TRBJ1-3; D is undetermined. The CDR3 sequence is 14 residues long. Per the germline V gene, CDR1 is MNHEY and CDR2 is SMNVEV (reference sequence). V was pared by 0 bases and J by 3 bases, with 6 bases between. The CDR3 DNA follows: TGTGCCAGCAGTTTATCGATCAGTGGAAACACCATATATTTT. This gives the protein CASSLSISGNTIYF.

This clone was found once. The J gene is TRBJ2-3, the V gene TRBV4-1, with D perhaps matching TRBD2 (6 bases). This CDR3 comprises 15 residues. Trimming removed 0 bases from V and 4 bases from J, with 11 bases in between. Germline V gene data show CDR1 as MGHRA and CDR2 as YSYEKL. CDR3 amino acids: CASSQESGLSDTQYF. The CDR3 bases are TGCGCCAGCAGCCAAGAGAGCGGGCTCTCAGATACGCAGTATTTT.

The chain carries TRBV6-5 and TRBJ1-2; 9 bases map to TRBD1. Germline V gene lookup returns CDR1 MNHEY and CDR2 SVGAGI. V lost 6 bases to trimming and J lost 3 bases; unmatched junction nucleotides: 5. The CDR3 spans 14 residues. The CDR3 is CASRFRDRDYGYTF. The CDR3 nucleotides are TGTGCCAGCAGGTTCCGGGACAGGGACTATGGCTACACCTTC.

The V and J genes are TRBV7-9 and TRBJ2-7; a possible D gene is TRBD2 (5 bases). V was shortened by 5 bases and J by 5 bases, with 22 bases between the two germline ends. Germline CDR1 reads SEHNR; CDR2 reads FQNEAQ (reference sequence). The CDR3 totals 16 residues. CDR3 nucleotides: TGTGCCAGCAGCCCACACCCGCGGGCCAATTATAACGAGCAGTACTTC. Protein: CASSPHPRANYNEQYF.

The CDR3 DNA is TGCGCCAGCAGCCAAGGGGACAGGGCGGGTACCGGGGAGCTGTTTTTT. Its protein product is CASSQGDRAGTGELFF. This rearrangement joins TRBV4-1 to TRBJ2-2; the match to TRBD1 covers 9 bases. CDR1 is MGHRA and CDR2 is YSYEKL in the germline V gene. V dropped 1 base and J dropped 5; count of bases not matched to a gene: 5. The CDR3 is 16 residues long.

The chain couples TRBV7-3 to TRBJ2-1, with D tentatively TRBD2 (6 bases). The germline V gene encodes CDR1 SGHTA and CDR2 FQGTGA. V dropped 2 bases and J dropped 2 bases, with 10 bases sitting between them. The CDR3 runs 15 residues. The CDR3 loop is CASSLSRGTYNEQFF. In DNA, the CDR3 is TGTGCCAGCAGCTTATCCCGCGGGACCTACAATGAGCAGTTCTTC.

This chain's CDR3 is CASSKALGGTGELFF. CDR3 coding DNA: TGTGCCAGTAGTAAGGCCCTCGGGGGAACCGGGGAGCTGTTTTTT. This rearrangement joins TRBV19 to TRBJ2-2; a possible D gene is TRBD2 (6 bases). The CDR3 spans 15 residues. Trimming cost V 4 bases and J 5 bases, with 14 bases left between them. The germline CDR1 and CDR2 sequences are LNHDA and SQIVND (reference sequence).

The chain has TRBV11-3 and TRBJ2-2; TRBD1 matches 8 bases. The CDR3 length is 16 residues. Germline-derived CDR1 and CDR2 are SGHNT and YENEEA. The V gene end was trimmed by 5 bases and the J gene end by 0 bases; junction bases not matched to a gene: 5. The CDR3 loop is CASSPQTGANTGELFF. Here the CDR3 DNA reads TGTGCCAGCAGCCCACAGACAGGGGCGAACACCGGGGAGCTGTTTTTT.

This chain uses TRBV7-2 with TRBJ2-3; the D gene is possibly TRBD2 (6 bases). This CDR3 is built from 18 residues. V lost 2 bases and J lost 2, with 20 bases in between. Per the germline V gene, CDR1 is SGHTA and CDR2 is FQGNSA. CDR3 region: CASSLPLGIAETTDTQYF. CDR3 coding DNA: TGTGCCAGCAGCTTACCCCTCGGGATAGCGGAGACCACAGATACGCAGTATTTT.

As for this clone: An end of the junction differs from the germline gene, which may be a read error. The genes are TRBV5-6 and TRBJ1-1, with D hard to call. The germline CDR1 and CDR2 sequences are SGHDT and YYEEEE. The CDR3 sequence is 13 residues long. CDR3 sequence (DNA): TGTGCCAGCAGCTTGGGCAGGAACTCTGAAGCTTTCTTT. It codes for CASSLGRNSEAFF.

The rearrangement links TRBV4-3 to TRBJ2-1; D is ambiguous. Germline CDR1 and CDR2: LGHNA and YSLEER. Trimming shortened V by 0 bases and J by 5 bases, and 8 bases separated the two germline ends. CDR3 length: 14 residues. The CDR3 here is CASSQEDNNNEQFF. CDR3 sequence (DNA): TGCGCCAGCAGCCAAGAAGATAACAACAATGAGCAGTTCTTC.

This clone was recorded many times. In the same sample, other DNA sequences code for this CDR3. V usage is TRBV4-1 and J usage is TRBJ1-3; D not resolved. Per the germline V gene, CDR1 is MGHRA and CDR2 is YSYEKL. The CDR3 has 14 amino acids. The V end lost 1 base, the J end lost 4 bases, and 8 bases lay between the germline ends. Written as DNA, the CDR3 is TGCGCCAGCAGCCAAGTCACAAAAGGAAACACCATATATTTT. Translating gives CASSQVTKGNTIYF.

This clone came up a few times. The V gene is TRBV7-9, the J gene TRBJ1-1; D gene uncertain. V dropped 1 base and J dropped 5 bases, with 11 bases sitting between them. This CDR3 comprises 14 residues. Germline V gives CDR1 SEHNR, CDR2 FQNEAQ (reference sequence). This CDR3 is CASSLVTGETEAFF. The CDR3 DNA sequence: TGTGCCAGCAGCTTAGTTACGGGTGAAACTGAAGCTTTCTTT.

The V call is TRBV11-2, the J call TRBJ1-1, with a weak D call TRBD1 (5 bases). The germline gives CDR1 SGHAT, CDR2 FQNNGV. The CDR3 is 15 amino acids. Trimming stripped 1 base from V and 0 bases from J, with 9 bases between. In DNA form, the CDR3 reads TGTGCCAGCAGCTTAGTCCCGGACATGAACACTGAAGCTTTCTTT. As protein: CASSLVPDMNTEAFF.

This clone was recorded only once. The V gene is TRBV5-8, the J gene TRBJ2-7; TRBD2 is a possible D gene (6 bases). The V and J ends lost 2 bases and 3 bases respectively, with 12 bases between them. The CDR3 runs 14 residues. Germline V gene sequence: CDR1 SGHTS, CDR2 YDEGEE. This CDR3 reads CASSLGSGLYEQYF. As DNA, the CDR3 is TGTGCCAGCAGCTTAGGTAGCGGACTCTACGAGCAGTACTTC.